Listed here is a single TCR beta chain. Original processing notes: Quantification of nucleated cells was approximated via reference gene primer amplification. Libraries were prepared by immunoSEQ multiplex PCR; TCRdb keeps only in-frame clonotypes and omits some of them. V and J calls and clone size are as listed in that table; D and trimming were resolved from the DNA. The repertoire has fewer than 150,000 clones, around 87% of them found once; the top ten carry approximately 7.7%. This sample stems from a study of blood T cell repertoires in COVID-19. Study overall: From the United States, Italy and Spain came samples of acute and convalescent COVID-19. Nucleic acid was either cDNA or gDNA, and it came from T cells, B-cell-depleted T cells, or PBMCs.

Sequencing was carried out using peripheral blood. The TCR comes from a human donor in a cohort sampled during active COVID-19.

CDR3 in DNA: TGTGCCAGCAGCAAAGCGAACCCGACACCACCCAGGGGGAGGACTGAAGCTTTCTTT. It encodes CASSKANPTPPRGRTEAFF. This sequence joins TRBV7-8 and TRBJ1-1; TRBD1 aligns across 7 bases. The CDR3 length is 19 residues. Germline V lookup: CDR1 SGHVS, CDR2 FQNEAQ. Trimming cost V 5 bases and J 5 bases; bases outside gene matches: 23.